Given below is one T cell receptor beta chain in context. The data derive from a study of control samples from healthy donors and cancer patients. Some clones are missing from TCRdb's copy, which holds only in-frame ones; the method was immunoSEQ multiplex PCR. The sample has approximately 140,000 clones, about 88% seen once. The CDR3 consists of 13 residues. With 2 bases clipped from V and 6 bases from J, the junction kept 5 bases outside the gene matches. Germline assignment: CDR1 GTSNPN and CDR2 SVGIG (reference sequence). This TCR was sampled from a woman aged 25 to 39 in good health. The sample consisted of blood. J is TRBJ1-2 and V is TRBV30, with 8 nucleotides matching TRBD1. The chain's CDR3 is CAWSTDRGHGYTF. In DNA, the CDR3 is TGTGCCTGGAGTACAGACAGGGGTCATGGCTACACCTTC.